This T cell receptor beta chain was retrieved from a study of T-cell reconstitution after alpha-beta-depleted transplantation in children (dated by TCRdb to the mid-2010s). Some background on the complete study: Using TCR repertoire profiling, the study quantitatively followed how T-cell immune reconstitution unfolded in children after TCRalphabeta/CD19-depleted allogeneic hematopoietic cell transplantation.

The receptor library was made with PCR. TCRdb names Illumina HiSeq 2500 as the instrument used. TCR libraries were prepared with molecular barcoding, using unique molecular identifiers to normalize TCRbeta repertoire quantification. The public reads were reprocessed in TCRdb via fastp at Q25 and MiXCR, keeping in-frame beta chains. A single entry per CDR3 protein holds the most common genes and DNA from its merged rows. Within this sample are hundreds of thousands of distinct CDR3 sequences, with around 13% of them counted one time only. 0.79% of the sample belongs to the ten largest clones. General conclusions and limits of the study: The frequencies of hyperexpanded clones fell over the following months, and after one year, T-cell counts and TCRbeta diversity were mostly attributed to newly produced T cells. In some patients, the high TCRbeta diversity seen at day 60 was put down to recipient T cells and intrathymic progenitors that had survived conditioning. The apparently early recovery of alphabetaT-cell counts about two months after transplant reportedly depended on only several hundred rapidly expanded clones that came from non-depleted graft cells.

The sample holds many counts of this clonotype. The antigen it binds to is not known. No per-base quality is available; no much larger clone lies one base away. Sample treatment or condition, as interpreted from the label and publication: allogeneic hematopoietic cell transplantation with graft depleted of TCRalphabeta T cells and CD19 B cells. The transplant recipients were children given TCRalphabeta/CD19-depleted allogeneic hematopoietic cell grafts. The CDR3 covers 16 residues, taking in both the cysteine and the phenylalanine. Here the CDR3 DNA is all that survives: 48 bases in frame from base 1. Relative to germline, V is 4 bases shorter and J is 2 bases shorter, with 16 bases between their ends.

Recombination linked TRBV12-3 or TRBV12-4 to TRBJ2-3, with the D call perhaps TRBD1 or TRBD2, as 6 bases match in each case. The receptor's source is a girl aged 2-10 years with congenital amegakaryocytic thrombocytopenia, due to receive a stem cell transplant. The sample here was PBMCs, taken before TCRalphabeta/CD19-depleted stem cell transplant. The CDR3 reads CASSSPGTGATDTQYF. The DNA sequence follows: TGTGCCAGCAGTTCTCCGGGGACGGGGGCCACAGATACGCAGTATTTT.